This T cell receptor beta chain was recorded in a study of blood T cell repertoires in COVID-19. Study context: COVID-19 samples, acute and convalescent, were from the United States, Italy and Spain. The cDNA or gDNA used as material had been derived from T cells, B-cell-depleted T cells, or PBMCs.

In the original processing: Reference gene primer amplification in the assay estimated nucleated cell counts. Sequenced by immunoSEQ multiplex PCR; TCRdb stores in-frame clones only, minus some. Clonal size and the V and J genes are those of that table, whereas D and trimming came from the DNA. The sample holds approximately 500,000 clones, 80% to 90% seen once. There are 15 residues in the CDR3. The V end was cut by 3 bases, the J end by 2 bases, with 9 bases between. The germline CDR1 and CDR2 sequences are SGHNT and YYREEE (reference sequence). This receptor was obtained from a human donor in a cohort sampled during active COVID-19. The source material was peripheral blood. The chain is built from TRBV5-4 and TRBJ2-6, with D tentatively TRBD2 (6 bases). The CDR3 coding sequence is TGTGCCAGCAGCTGGAGGGAGGCTGGGGCCAACGTCCTGACTTTC. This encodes CASSWREAGANVLTF. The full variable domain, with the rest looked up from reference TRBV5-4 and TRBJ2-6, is ETGVTQSPTHLIKTRGQQVTLRCSSQSGHNTVSWYQQALGQGPQFIFQYYREEENGRGNFPPRFSGLQFPNYSSELNVNALELDDSALYLCASSWREAGANVLTFGAGSRLTVL.